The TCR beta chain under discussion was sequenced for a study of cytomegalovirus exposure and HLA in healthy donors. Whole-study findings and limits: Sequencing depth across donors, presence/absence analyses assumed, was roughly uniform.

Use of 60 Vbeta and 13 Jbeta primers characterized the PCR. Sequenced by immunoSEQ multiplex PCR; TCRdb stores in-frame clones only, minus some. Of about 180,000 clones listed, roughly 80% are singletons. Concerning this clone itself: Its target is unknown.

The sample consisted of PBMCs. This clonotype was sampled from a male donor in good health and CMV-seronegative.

The DNA for the CDR3 is TGTGCCAGCACCTTGGACAGGGTGAAAGGGAATGAGCAGTTCTTC. Translation: CASTLDRVKGNEQFF. The genes are TRBV6-6 and TRBJ2-1; 8 nucleotides line up with TRBD1. This CDR3 is built from 15 residues. The junction had 12 bases not matched to a gene; V was cut back by 7 bases and J by 7 bases. Germline V gives CDR1 MNHNY, CDR2 SVGAGI (reference sequence).